This T cell receptor (beta chain) was retrieved from a study of ipilimumab plus nivolumab after autologous stem cell transplantation. The germline V gene encodes CDR1 SGHRS and CDR2 YFSETQ. CDR3 size: 14 residues. Trimming stripped 0 bases from V and 8 bases from J, with 12 bases between. Measured with immunoSEQ multiplex PCR; TCRdb has only the in-frame clones, and not every one. The table has over 80,000 clones, 75% to 85% seen once. The chain carries TRBV5-1 and TRBJ2-1; D remains ambiguous. This clonotype originated in a male donor with diffuse large B-cell lymphoma. Sequencing was performed on PBMCs, taken in a trial of ipilimumab plus nivolumab as post-transplant consolidation. CDR3 nucleotides: TGCGCCAGCAGCTTGGCCGATATGGGCGATGAGCAGTTCTTC. Amino acid sequence: CASSLADMGDEQFF.